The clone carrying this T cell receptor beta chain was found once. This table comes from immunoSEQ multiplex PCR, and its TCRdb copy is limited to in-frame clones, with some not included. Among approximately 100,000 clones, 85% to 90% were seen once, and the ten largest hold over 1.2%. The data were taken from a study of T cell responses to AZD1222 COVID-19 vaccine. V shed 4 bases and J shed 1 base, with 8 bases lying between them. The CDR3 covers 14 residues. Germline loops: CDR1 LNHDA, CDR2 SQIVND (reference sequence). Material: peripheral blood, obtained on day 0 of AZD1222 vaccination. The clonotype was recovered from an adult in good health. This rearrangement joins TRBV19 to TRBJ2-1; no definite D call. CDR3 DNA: TGTGCCAGTAGTAATGGGGTATCCTACAATGAGCAGTTCTTC. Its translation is CASSNGVSYNEQFF.